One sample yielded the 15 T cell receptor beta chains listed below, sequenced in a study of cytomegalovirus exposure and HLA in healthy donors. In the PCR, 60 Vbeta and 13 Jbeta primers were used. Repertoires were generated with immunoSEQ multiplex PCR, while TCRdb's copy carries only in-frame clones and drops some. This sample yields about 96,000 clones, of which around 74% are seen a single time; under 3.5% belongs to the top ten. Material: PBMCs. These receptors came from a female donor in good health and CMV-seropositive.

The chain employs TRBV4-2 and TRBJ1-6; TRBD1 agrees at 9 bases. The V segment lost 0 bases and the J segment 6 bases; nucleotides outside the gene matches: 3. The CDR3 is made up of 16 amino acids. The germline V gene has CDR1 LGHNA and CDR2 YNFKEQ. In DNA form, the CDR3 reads TGTGCCAGCAGCCAAGAGCAGGGACAGGGTAATTCACCCCTCCACTTT. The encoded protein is CASSQEQGQGNSPLHF.

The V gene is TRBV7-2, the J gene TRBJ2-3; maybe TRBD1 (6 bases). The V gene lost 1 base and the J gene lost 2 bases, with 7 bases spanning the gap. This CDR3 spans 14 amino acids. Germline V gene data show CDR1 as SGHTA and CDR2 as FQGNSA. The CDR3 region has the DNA TGTGCCAGCAGCTTAGGACAGGTCACAGATACGCAGTATTTT. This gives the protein CASSLGQVTDTQYF. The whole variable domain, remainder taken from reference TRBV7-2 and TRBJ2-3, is GAGVSQSPSNKVTEKGKDVELRCDPISGHTALYWYRQSLGQGLEFLIYFQGNSAPDKSGLPSDRFSAERTGGSVSTLTIQRTQQEDSAVYLCASSLGQVTDTQYFGPGTRLTVL.

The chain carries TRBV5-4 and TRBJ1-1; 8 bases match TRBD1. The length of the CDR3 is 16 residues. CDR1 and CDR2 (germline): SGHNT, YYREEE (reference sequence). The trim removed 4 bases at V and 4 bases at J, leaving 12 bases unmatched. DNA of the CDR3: TGTGCCAGCAGCCCGGAAAGCGCACAGGGGGGCACTGAAGCTTTCTTT. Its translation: CASSPESAQGGTEAFF.

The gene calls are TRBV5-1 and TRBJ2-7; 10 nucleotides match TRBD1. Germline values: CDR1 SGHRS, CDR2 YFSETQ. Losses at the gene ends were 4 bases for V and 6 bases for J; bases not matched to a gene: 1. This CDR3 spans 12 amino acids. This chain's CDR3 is CASSRTGGEQYF. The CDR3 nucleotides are TGCGCCAGCAGCCGGACAGGGGGCGAGCAGTACTTC.

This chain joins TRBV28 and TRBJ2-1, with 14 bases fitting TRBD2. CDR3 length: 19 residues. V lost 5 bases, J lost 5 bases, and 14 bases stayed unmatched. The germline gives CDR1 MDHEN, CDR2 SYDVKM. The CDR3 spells CASSLDRLAGGPIHNEQFF. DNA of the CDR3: TGTGCCAGCAGTCTCGACAGACTAGCGGGAGGGCCGATCCACAATGAGCAGTTCTTC.

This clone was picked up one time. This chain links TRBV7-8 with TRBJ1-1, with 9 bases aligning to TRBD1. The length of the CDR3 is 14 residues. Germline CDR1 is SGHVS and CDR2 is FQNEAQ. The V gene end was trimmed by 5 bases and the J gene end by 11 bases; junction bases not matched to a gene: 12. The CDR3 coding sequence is TGTGCCAGCAGCCACTCCGGGACAGGGATGATTGCTTTCTTT. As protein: CASSHSGTGMIAFF.

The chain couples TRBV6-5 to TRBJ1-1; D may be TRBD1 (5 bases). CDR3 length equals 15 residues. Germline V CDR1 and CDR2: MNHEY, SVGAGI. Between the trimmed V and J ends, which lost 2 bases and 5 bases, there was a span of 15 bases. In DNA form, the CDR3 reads TGTGCCAGCAGTTACCAACAGTTCGGGGGAACTGAAGCTTTCTTT. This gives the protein CASSYQQFGGTEAFF.

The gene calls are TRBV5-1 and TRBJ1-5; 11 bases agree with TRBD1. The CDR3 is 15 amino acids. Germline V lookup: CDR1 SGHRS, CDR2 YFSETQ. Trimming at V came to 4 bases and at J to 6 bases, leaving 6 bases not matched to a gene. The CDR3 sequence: CASSLGTGGGQPQHF. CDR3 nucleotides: TGCGCCAGCAGCCTTGGGACAGGGGGAGGTCAGCCCCAGCATTTT.

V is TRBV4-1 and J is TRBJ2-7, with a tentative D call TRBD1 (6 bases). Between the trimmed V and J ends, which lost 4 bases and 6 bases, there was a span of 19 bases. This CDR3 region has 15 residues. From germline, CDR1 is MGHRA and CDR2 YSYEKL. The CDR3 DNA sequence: TGCGCCAGCAGCCCCCGCACAGGGAGCCCAACCGAGCAGTACTTC. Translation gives CASSPRTGSPTEQYF.

This chain's CDR3 is CASSQNSQGYEQYF. Written as DNA, the CDR3 is TGCGCCAGCAGCCAGAACTCGCAGGGTTACGAGCAGTACTTC. The chain combines TRBV5-1 with TRBJ2-7, with TRBD1 as a possible D gene (5 bases). The V end was cut by 4 bases, the J end by 4 bases, with 15 bases between. The CDR3 totals 14 residues. Per germline, CDR1 SGHRS and CDR2 YFSETQ. The variable domain in full, completed from reference TRBV5-1 and TRBJ2-7, reads KAGVTQTPRYLIKTRGQQVTLSCSPISGHRSVSWYQQTPGQGLQFLFEYFSETQRNKGNFPGRFSGRQFSNSRSEMNVSTLELGDSALYLCASSQNSQGYEQYFGPGTRLTVT.

CDR3 amino acids: CASSLGGVGFYEQYF. In DNA form, the CDR3 reads TGTGCCAGCAGCCTAGGGGGGGTAGGGTTCTACGAGCAGTACTTC. The chain couples TRBV7-2 to TRBJ2-7; D perhaps matches TRBD2 (7 bases). The CDR3 spans 15 residues. Germline assignment: CDR1 SGHTA and CDR2 FQGNSA. Trimming cost V 5 bases and J 3 bases, with 17 bases left between them.

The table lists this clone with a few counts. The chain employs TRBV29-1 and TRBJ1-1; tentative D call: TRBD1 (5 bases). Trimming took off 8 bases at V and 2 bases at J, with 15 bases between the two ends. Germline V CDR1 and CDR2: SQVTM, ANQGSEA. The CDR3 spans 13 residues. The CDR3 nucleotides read TGCAGCCTTAGCCCGACAGTTAACACTGAAGCTTTCTTT. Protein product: CSLSPTVNTEAFF.

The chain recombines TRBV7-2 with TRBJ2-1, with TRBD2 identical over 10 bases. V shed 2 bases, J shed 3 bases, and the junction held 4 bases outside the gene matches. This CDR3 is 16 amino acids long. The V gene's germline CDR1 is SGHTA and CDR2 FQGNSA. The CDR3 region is CASSLRSGGVYNEQFF. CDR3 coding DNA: TGTGCCAGCAGCTTACGGAGCGGGGGGGTCTACAATGAGCAGTTCTTC.

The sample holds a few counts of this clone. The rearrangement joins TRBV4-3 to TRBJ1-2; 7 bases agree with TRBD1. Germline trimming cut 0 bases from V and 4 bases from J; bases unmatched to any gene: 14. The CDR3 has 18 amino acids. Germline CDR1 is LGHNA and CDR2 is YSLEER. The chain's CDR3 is CASSQDIPGGTAIYGYTF. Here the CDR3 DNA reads TGCGCCAGCAGCCAAGATATACCTGGCGGGACAGCAATCTATGGCTACACCTTC.

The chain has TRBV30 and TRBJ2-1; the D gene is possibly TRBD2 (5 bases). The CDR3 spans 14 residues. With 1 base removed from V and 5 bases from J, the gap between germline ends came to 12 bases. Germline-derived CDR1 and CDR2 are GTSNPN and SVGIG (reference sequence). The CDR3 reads CAWSAGPGNNEQFF. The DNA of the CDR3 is TGTGCCTGGAGTGCCGGCCCGGGGAACAATGAGCAGTTCTTC. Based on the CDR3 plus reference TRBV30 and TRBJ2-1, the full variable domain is SQTIHQWPATLVQPVGSPLSLECTVEGTSNPNLYWYRQAAGRGLQLLFYSVGIGQISSEVPQNLSASRPQDRQFILSSKKLLLSDSGFYLCAWSAGPGNNEQFFGPGTRLTVL.